This T cell receptor beta chain was sequenced in a study of T cells in tumors after PD-1 blockade. Study overall: Treatment was either pembrolizumab 200 mg every 3 weeks or cemiplimab 350 mg every 2 weeks. During anti-PD-1 treatment, some patients continued daily vismodegib 150 mg.

Germline CDR1 MNHEY, CDR2 SMNVEV (reference sequence). CDR3 size: 17 residues. V was clipped by 0 bases and J by 1 base; unmatched bases: 4. The method was immunoSEQ multiplex PCR; TCRdb's version includes in-frame clones alone and lacks a portion of them. Of about 24,000 clones listed, around four fifths are singletons. This clone has a single count. Input was roughly 616 ng to 6,500 ng of genomic DNA from tumor or blood. The sequencing used PBMCs, collected after anti-PD-1 treatment. The rearrangement joins TRBV27 to TRBJ1-1; 11 bases line up with TRBD1. This receptor was identified in a human donor with basal cell carcinoma. The CDR3 DNA reads as TGTGCCAGCAGTTTATCTGGACAGGGGGCTCGGAACACTGAAGCTTTCTTT. Translated: CASSLSGQGARNTEAFF.